This T cell receptor beta chain was found in a study of blood T cell repertoires in COVID-19. Between the trimmed V and J ends, which lost 3 bases and 5 bases, there was a span of 19 bases. The CDR3 is 16 amino acids. The study drew participants aged about 18 to 89 years from around 24 US areas. All recovered Cohort 3 donors got two negative PCRs, got clearance, or saw symptom resolution. Clones were read by immunoSEQ multiplex PCR, and TCRdb kept only the in-frame ones, dropping some. Among roughly 500,000 clones listed, more than 75% were seen once. This receptor was taken from a woman aged 40 to 50 who had recovered from COVID-19. The J gene is TRBJ1-1, the V gene TRBV23-1; D is ambiguous. TRBV23-1 is noted as an ORF with a role that remains uncertain. The sequencing sample was made of PBMCs or T cells enriched from blood (not recorded which). In DNA, the CDR3 is TGCGCCAGCAGTCATCCTTCCCTTGACTTGCGGACTGAAGCTTTCTTT. This codes for CASSHPSLDLRTEAFF.